This TCR beta chain was captured in a study of molecular identifiers for immune sequencing clone quantification. General study findings and limits: Identical TCR molecules sharing a barcode could underestimate highly expanded clone sizes.

CD8+CD4-CCR7+CD45RA+ sorting gave the naive CD8 T cells. Comment on this clonotype: Its antigen is not identified.

Both previously described methods and listed TCR primers were employed to make bulk TCR libraries. TCRdb recomputed calls from the PCR reads with MiXCR, one row per CDR3 protein. The data hold some 680,000 distinct CDR3 sequences, with 25% observed a single time. Sequences were obtained from naive CD8+ T cells from blood, with Jurkat cell RNA spiked in. Subset of the sample: FACS-sorted CD8+CD4-CCR7+CD45RA+ naive T cells. The origin of this receptor is a human donor in good health. Some libraries in this study had Jurkat cell RNA spiked in.

The CDR3 sequence is CASSSLLAGVGDTQYF. CDR3 nucleotides: TGTGCCAGCAGTTCCCTCCTTGCGGGAGTAGGAGATACGCAGTATTTT. The chain couples TRBV27 to TRBJ2-3, with 7 bases identical to TRBD2. CDR1 MNHEY and CDR2 SMNVEV come from the germline V gene (reference sequence). J lost 5 bases, V lost 4 bases, and 12 bases had no gene match. The CDR3 totals 16 residues.